The 14 T cell receptor beta chains in this list originate from one sample, sequenced in a study of T cell responses to AZD1222 COVID-19 vaccine. The repertoire was sequenced with immunoSEQ multiplex PCR; TCRdb's copy has only in-frame clones and lacks some. The sample lists around 78,000 clones; roughly 88% were seen once. Sample: peripheral blood, taken 28 days after the second AZD1222 dose. The source of these receptors is an adult who received the AZD1222 COVID-19 vaccine.

The chain carries TRBV5-1 and TRBJ2-3; unclear D gene. The CDR3 spans 15 residues. Per the germline V gene, CDR1 is SGHRS and CDR2 is YFSETQ. Trimming cost V 0 bases and J 2 bases, with 10 bases left between them. The CDR3 sequence is CASSLDVSYTDTQYF. The DNA of the CDR3 is TGCGCCAGCAGCTTGGATGTCTCTTACACAGATACGCAGTATTTT.

V usage is TRBV7-2 and J usage is TRBJ2-7; no clear D gene. Germline-derived CDR1 and CDR2 are SGHTA and FQGNSA. Deletions cut 1 base from V and 1 base from J, with 8 bases between. The CDR3 contains 14 residues. The CDR3 region has the DNA TGTGCCAGCAGCTTAGGGCCAGGTTCCTACGAGCAGTACTTC. This encodes CASSLGPGSYEQYF.

The sample holds one count of this clone. This chain connects TRBV30 to TRBJ2-7, with unresolved D. The CDR3 spans 11 residues. Trimming cost V 3 bases and J 2 bases, with 5 bases left between them. Germline V CDR1 and CDR2: GTSNPN, SVGIG (reference sequence). The DNA for the CDR3 is TGTGCCTGGAGCCTCGCCTACGAGCAGTACTTC. Protein: CAWSLAYEQYF.

The gene calls are TRBV7-8 and TRBJ1-6, with 12 bases that match TRBD1. Losses at the gene ends were 0 bases for V and 6 bases for J; bases not matched to a gene: 12. CDR1 is SGHVS, CDR2 FQNEAQ, per germline. This CDR3 is 20 amino acids long. CDR3 coding DNA: TGTGCCAGCAGCTTAGCGCTAATGGGGACAGGGGGCAGACGTAATTCACCCCTCCACTTT. Translation gives CASSLALMGTGGRRNSPLHF.

V gene TRBV2 combines with J gene TRBJ2-3; D might be TRBD2 (5 bases). Germline loops: CDR1 SNHLY, CDR2 FYNNEI. This CDR3 region has 15 residues. V lost 7 bases to trimming and J lost 0 bases, with 14 bases between them. CDR3 protein: CASNKWGVSTDTQYF. CDR3 in DNA: TGTGCCAGCAATAAGTGGGGAGTCAGCACAGATACGCAGTATTTT.

This chain uses TRBV20-1 with TRBJ2-5; D gene ambiguous. CDR1 and CDR2 from the germline V gene are DFQATT and SNEGSKA (reference sequence). Trimming pared 6 bases from V and 5 bases from J, leaving 10 bases between. This CDR3 contains 11 residues. The CDR3 region is CSAFKFETQYF. The CDR3 nucleotides are TGCAGTGCCTTCAAGTTTGAGACCCAGTACTTC.

The chain links TRBV24-1 to TRBJ2-6, with D perhaps TRBD2 (5 bases). Germline loops: CDR1 KGHDR, CDR2 SFDVKD. The CDR3 sequence is 16 residues long. Trimming removed 1 base from V and 2 bases from J, with 8 bases in between. The CDR3 coding sequence is TGTGCCACCAGTGATTTTCGCGGGCCTGGGGCCAACGTCCTGACTTTC. It yields the protein CATSDFRGPGANVLTF.

The chain has TRBV19 and TRBJ2-5; perhaps D is TRBD1 or TRBD2 (6 bases each). Germline V gene data show CDR1 as LNHDA and CDR2 as SQIVND (reference sequence). The CDR3 loop spans 13 amino acids. Trimming cost V 3 bases and J 5 bases, with 10 bases left between them. CDR3 region: CASSMGGLETQYF. Written as DNA, the CDR3 is TGTGCCAGTAGTATGGGGGGCCTGGAGACCCAGTACTTC.

This rearrangement joins TRBV3-1 (or the pseudogene TRBV3-2) to TRBJ2-3, with D unclear. Trimming cost V 4 bases and J 2 bases, with 10 bases left between them. Germline V gene lookup returns CDR1 LGHDT and CDR2 YNNKEL (reference sequence). This CDR3 comprises 14 residues. The CDR3 bases are TGTGCCAGCAGCCCCGGTTATAACACAGATACGCAGTATTTT. This translates into CASSPGYNTDTQYF.

V gene TRBV3-1 (or the pseudogene TRBV3-2) combines with J gene TRBJ1-5; D call uncertain. Trimming took 5 bases from V and 2 from J, leaving 10 bases between them. This CDR3 has 14 residues. CDR1 and CDR2 from the germline V gene are LGHDT and YNNKEL (reference sequence). The CDR3 nucleotides are TGTGCCAGCAGCGATACCTGGGGCAATCAGCCCCAGCATTTT. It translates to CASSDTWGNQPQHF.

The chain is built from TRBV5-1 and TRBJ1-3; no reliable D call. Germline V CDR1 and CDR2: SGHRS, YFSETQ. Trimming removed 0 bases from V and 3 bases from J, with 7 bases in between. The CDR3 is made up of 14 amino acids. The DNA of the CDR3 is TGCGCCAGCAGCTTGGGGGGTTTTGGAAACACCATATATTTT. It yields the protein CASSLGGFGNTIYF.

The genes are TRBV7-9 and TRBJ2-7; TRBD1 matches at 7 bases. The trim removed 3 bases at V and 6 bases at J, leaving 8 bases unmatched. CDR1 and CDR2 (germline): SEHNR, FQNEAQ (reference sequence). The CDR3 length is 14 residues. CDR3 amino acids: CASSFGQGDGEQYF. CDR3 coding DNA: TGTGCCAGCAGCTTTGGGCAGGGGGACGGCGAGCAGTACTTC. The variable domain in full, completed from reference TRBV7-9 and TRBJ2-7, reads DTGVSQNPRHKITKRGQNVTFRCDPISEHNRLYWYRQTLGQGPEFLTYFQNEAQLEKSRLLSDRFSAERPKGSFSTLEIQRTEQGDSAMYLCASSFGQGDGEQYFGPGTRLTVT.

This chain links TRBV19 with TRBJ1-5; the D gene is possibly TRBD1 (5 bases). The CDR3 contains 15 residues. Trimming took off 10 bases at V and 3 bases at J, with 19 bases between the two ends. CDR1 is LNHDA, CDR2 SQIVND, per germline (reference sequence). The CDR3 region has the DNA TGTGCCACCAAATCCATCCAGGGACTCAATCAGCCCCAGCATTTT. This translates into CATKSIQGLNQPQHF. Full variable domain (missing parts from reference TRBV19 and TRBJ1-5): DGGITQSPKYLFRKEGQNVTLSCEQNLNHDAMYWYRQDPGQGLRLIYYSQIVNDFQKGDIAEGYSVSREKKESFPLTVTSAQKNPTAFYLCATKSIQGLNQPQHFGDGTRLSIL.

The chain carries TRBV3-1 (or the pseudogene TRBV3-2) and TRBJ2-7; TRBD1 is a possible D gene (6 bases). The CDR3 is made up of 14 amino acids. Germline loops: CDR1 LGHDT, CDR2 YNNKEL (reference sequence). The V end was cut by 5 bases, the J end by 2 bases, with 13 bases between. This CDR3 reads CASSSKGVTYEQYF. The DNA of the CDR3 is TGTGCCAGCAGCTCCAAGGGGGTAACCTACGAGCAGTACTTC.